The T cell receptor (beta chain) under discussion was sequenced for a study of T cell repertoires in cytomegalovirus infection. Study results and limitations: HLA-C-restricted TCR beta clonotypes specific for CMV led the ex vivo response.

This clonotype came up many times. Its antigen is undetermined. MiXCR, applied by TCRdb to the reads, yields one record per CDR3 protein. The sample includes approximately 140,000 distinct CDR3 sequences, 5.5% to 7% of them seen just once. V was trimmed by 5 bases and J by 4 bases, leaving 15 bases between them. The CDR3 contains 15 residues. From germline, CDR1 is SGHTA and CDR2 FQGNSA. This TCR was recovered from a human donor in good health (CMV status not recorded). Some clones in this sample may be carry-over from other donors' samples. The chain uses TRBV7-2 and TRBJ1-3; the D gene is possibly TRBD1 (6 bases). Sequencing input: PBMCs. CDR3 sequence: CASSRTGSVGNTIYF. In DNA form, the CDR3 reads TGTGCCAGCAGCCGTACAGGGTCAGTCGGAAACACCATATATTTT.